These 24 T cell receptor beta chains came from one sample sequenced in a study of human T cells and chemical hapten exposure. From the RACE reads, TCRdb called clonotypes with MiXCR, one entry per CDR3 protein. The sample comprises approximately 340,000 distinct CDR3 sequences, under 9% of which are singletons, and about 8% rests with the top ten. The time point is: patch test 1, 2 weeks after DPC sensitization. The sample's treatment: therapeutic diphenylcyclopropenone sensitization with weekly scalp DPC. This material consisted of whole blood, taken in connection with sensitization to the hapten diphenylcyclopropenone (DPC). Receptor source: a woman aged 18 to 35 with alopecia areata. Some clones in this sample may be carry-over from other donors' samples.

The genes are TRBV2 and TRBJ2-5; the D gene is possibly TRBD2 (6 bases). The V and J ends lost 2 bases and 4 bases respectively, with 14 bases between them. Per germline, CDR1 SNHLY and CDR2 FYNNEI. This CDR3 is 15 amino acids long. CDR3 DNA: TGTGCCAGCAGTGAACGATGGGAGGCGGGAGAGACCCAGTACTTC. This sequence encodes CASSERWEAGETQYF.

This clonotype was found a few times. This chain links TRBV28 with TRBJ1-4, with D perhaps matching TRBD1 (6 bases). Germline V gene sequence: CDR1 MDHEN, CDR2 SYDVKM. V lost 4 bases and J 6 bases, leaving 18 bases between the germline ends. This CDR3 contains 16 residues. For the CDR3, the DNA is TGTGCCAGCAGTTCCCCCGCGGGGGCCGGGGATGAAAAACTGTTTTTT. Amino acids: CASSSPAGAGDEKLFF.

At least ten counts were recorded for this clonotype. The chain has TRBV6-2 or TRBV6-3 and TRBJ1-5; weak D call: TRBD1 (5 bases). The CDR3 spans 13 residues. Trimming removed 6 bases from V and 0 bases from J, with 6 bases in between. Germline V gene sequence: CDR1 MNHEY, CDR2 SVGEGT. The CDR3 nucleotides are TGTGCCAGCAGCAGGGATAGCAATCAGCCCCAGCATTTT. Translated: CASSRDSNQPQHF.

This clonotype was seen only a few times. The V and J genes are TRBV7-8 and TRBJ1-4, with D maybe TRBD1 (6 bases). Trimming stripped 5 bases from V and 8 bases from J, with 15 bases between. The CDR3 has 14 amino acids. The germline V gene has CDR1 SGHVS and CDR2 FQNEAQ. This CDR3 reads CASSVQGQGEKLFF. In DNA form, the CDR3 reads TGTGCCAGCAGCGTCCAGGGGCAGGGCGAAAAACTGTTTTTT.

V is TRBV20-1 and J is TRBJ1-2; 7 positions match TRBD1. Per germline, CDR1 DFQATT and CDR2 SNEGSKA (reference sequence). The J segment lost 2 bases and the V segment lost 0 bases, leaving 3 bases of the junction unmatched. The CDR3 is 14 residues long. CDR3 region: CSAREQGINYGYTF. As DNA, the CDR3 is TGCAGTGCTAGAGAACAGGGGATCAACTATGGCTACACCTTC.

V gene TRBV6-1 combines with J gene TRBJ1-1; tentatively, D is TRBD1 (5 bases). The CDR3 extends over 13 amino acids. V was shortened by 4 bases and J by 7 bases, with 13 bases between the two germline ends. The germline CDR1 and CDR2 sequences are MNHNS and SASEGT. The CDR3 DNA sequence: TGTGCCAGCAGTGCACAGGAAAGAATTGAAGCTTTCTTT. Translating it yields CASSAQERIEAFF.

The CDR3 protein is CASSSADRAQDNEQFF. The CDR3 DNA reads TGTGCCAGCAGTTCCGCCGACAGGGCCCAAGACAATGAGCAGTTCTTC. The rearrangement uses TRBV12-3 or TRBV12-4 and TRBJ2-1; 7 nucleotides match TRBD1. CDR3 length: 16 residues. The V segment lost 4 bases and the J segment 5 bases; nucleotides outside the gene matches: 11.

The CDR3 reads CASSLIGQGNTIYF. DNA of the CDR3: TGTGCCAGCAGTTTAATTGGGCAAGGAAACACCATATATTTT. The V and J genes are TRBV12-3 or TRBV12-4 and TRBJ1-3; D gene unclear. Trimming removed 2 bases from V and 4 bases from J, with 9 bases in between. The CDR3 length is 14 residues.

This clonotype was picked up a small number of times. The chain uses TRBV9 and TRBJ2-2, with D unresolved. The CDR3 sequence is 14 residues long. Trimming left V 0 bases short and J 2 bases short, with 5 bases between. The germline CDR1 and CDR2 sequences are SGDLS and YYNGEE. In nucleotides, the CDR3 is TGTGCCAGCAGCGTAGTGGTTAACACCGGGGAGCTGTTTTTT. Protein sequence: CASSVVVNTGELFF.

The V call is TRBV27, the J call TRBJ1-5; TRBD1 agrees at 9 bases. The trim removed 6 bases at V and 12 bases at J, leaving 9 bases unmatched. CDR3 length equals 13 residues. Germline CDR1 is MNHEY and CDR2 is SMNVEV (reference sequence). This chain's CDR3 is CASRLQGARVQHF. The CDR3 DNA follows: TGTGCCAGCAGACTACAGGGGGCGCGGGTCCAGCATTTT.

This clonotype was recorded many times. The chain employs TRBV12-3 or TRBV12-4 and TRBJ2-2; 8 positions agree with TRBD2. The CDR3 has 17 amino acids. Losses at the gene ends were 5 bases for V and 2 bases for J; bases not matched to a gene: 10. CDR3 coding DNA: TGTGCCAGCAGTCCCCGGGAGGGGATGAGAAACACCGGGGAGCTGTTTTTT. This gives the protein CASSPREGMRNTGELFF.

This clonotype was seen a few times. The V and J genes are TRBV20-1 and TRBJ1-4; D not certain. Germline CDR1 and CDR2: DFQATT and SNEGSKA (reference sequence). Between the trimmed V and J ends, which lost 6 bases and 0 bases, there was a span of 11 bases. The CDR3 runs to 14 residues. Written as DNA, the CDR3 is TGCAGTGCCACCAGGAGATCAACTAATGAAAAACTGTTTTTT. This gives the protein CSATRRSTNEKLFF.

The sample holds a few counts of this clonotype. V gene TRBV12-3 or TRBV12-4 combines with J gene TRBJ1-2; D gene uncertain. V shed 7 bases and J shed 13 bases, with 22 bases lying between them. The CDR3 extends over 13 amino acids. This CDR3 reads CASTPAAELKGTF. In nucleotides, the CDR3 is TGTGCCAGCACCCCAGCGGCTGAACTGAAGGGCACCTTC.

This sequence joins TRBV25-1 and TRBJ1-6, with 7 nucleotides matching TRBD1. V dropped 1 base and J dropped 8; count of bases not matched to a gene: 11. The CDR3 runs 17 residues. CDR1 MGHDK and CDR2 SYGVNS come from the germline V gene. The CDR3 DNA sequence: TGTGCCAGCAGTGAATTGACAGGGAACGCCGGGGATTCACCCCTCCACTTT. As protein: CASSELTGNAGDSPLHF.

This clonotype has ten or more counts. The chain employs TRBV7-2 and TRBJ2-4; D might be TRBD2 (6 bases). The CDR3 has 14 residues. Germline values: CDR1 SGHTA, CDR2 FQGNSA. V was cut by 3 bases and J by 1 base, with 7 bases left in between. The CDR3 DNA reads as TGTGCCAGCAGCTTCCGGGGGGCCAAAAACATTCAGTACTTC. Amino acids: CASSFRGAKNIQYF.

This clonotype turned up a few times. The chain joins TRBV12-3 or TRBV12-4 to TRBJ2-7, with D possibly TRBD2 on 6 matching bases. V was clipped by 5 bases and J by 3 bases, with 11 bases between them. The CDR3 consists of 13 residues. Here the CDR3 DNA reads TGTGCCAGCAGTCTGACTAGTCTCTACGAGCAGTACTTC. This encodes CASSLTSLYEQYF.

At least ten counts were recorded for this clonotype. This chain links TRBV12-3 or TRBV12-4 with TRBJ2-1; TRBD1 matches 9 bases. After removal of 0 bases from V and 7 bases from J, the junction contained 19 bases not matched to a gene. CDR3 length: 20 amino acids. CDR3 sequence: CASSLAGQGKLSSYDNEQFF. The CDR3, as DNA: TGTGCCAGCAGTTTAGCGGGACAGGGAAAACTGAGCTCCTACGATAATGAGCAGTTCTTC.

The chain employs TRBV20-1 and TRBJ1-1; the D is unclear. The CDR3 covers 14 residues. Germline V gives CDR1 DFQATT, CDR2 SNEGSKA (reference sequence). V was cut by 1 base and J by 3 bases, with 12 bases left in between. The CDR3 region has the DNA TGCAGTGCTAGAGCCGGATCTGCGGACACTGAAGCTTTCTTT. Its translation is CSARAGSADTEAFF.

In its sample, this clonotype was seen many times. V is TRBV2 and J is TRBJ1-1; no reliable D call. This CDR3 is 12 amino acids long. Trimming left V 2 bases short and J 6 bases short, with 7 bases between. CDR1 is SNHLY, CDR2 FYNNEI, per germline. CDR3 nucleotide sequence: TGTGCCAGCAGTGAAAGCGAGGCTGAAGCTTTCTTT. Protein: CASSESEAEAFF.

This chain connects TRBV7-4 to TRBJ1-2; D is perhaps TRBD1 (5 bases). Germline lookup yields CDR1 SGHVT and CDR2 SQSDAQ. Trimming removed 2 bases at V and 7 bases at J, with 11 bases between. The CDR3 is 13 residues long. In nucleotides, the CDR3 is TGTGCCAGCAGCTTAACCCTCGGGGGTGGCTACACCTTC. Translation: CASSLTLGGGYTF.

There are many counts of this clonotype. V gene TRBV2 combines with J gene TRBJ2-3; tentatively, D is TRBD1 or TRBD2 (5 bases each). CDR1 SNHLY and CDR2 FYNNEI come from the germline V gene. With 6 bases removed from V and 5 bases from J, the gap between germline ends came to 15 bases. The CDR3 extends over 14 amino acids. The CDR3 DNA reads as TGTGCCAGCAGGCCGGGGCAGGGATTAGATACGCAGTATTTT. Residues: CASRPGQGLDTQYF.

This clonotype was seen a few times. The chain is built from TRBV6-6 and TRBJ1-6; no clear D. Germline lookup yields CDR1 MNHNY and CDR2 SVGAGI (reference sequence). The CDR3 has 15 residues. Trimming shortened V by 6 bases and J by 6 bases, and 15 bases separated the two germline ends. The CDR3 here is CASRGLGNSNSPLHF. The CDR3 DNA sequence: TGTGCCAGCAGGGGATTAGGAAATTCTAATTCACCCCTCCACTTT.

This sequence joins TRBV29-1 and TRBJ1-2, with D unresolved. V was pared by 5 bases and J by 3 bases, with 10 bases between. Germline V gene lookup returns CDR1 SQVTM and CDR2 ANQGSEA. The CDR3 extends over 12 amino acids. The CDR3 DNA follows: TGCAGCGTTTTTAGGTCGGACTATGGCTACACCTTC. Protein: CSVFRSDYGYTF.

The chain links TRBV12-3 or TRBV12-4 to TRBJ1-6; 8 bases align to TRBD1. This CDR3 comprises 15 residues. After removal of 5 bases from V and 7 bases from J, the junction contained 7 bases not matched to a gene. DNA for the CDR3: TGTGCCAGCAGTAAGCGACAGGGGAAAAATTCACCCCTCCACTTT. It is translated as CASSKRQGKNSPLHF.